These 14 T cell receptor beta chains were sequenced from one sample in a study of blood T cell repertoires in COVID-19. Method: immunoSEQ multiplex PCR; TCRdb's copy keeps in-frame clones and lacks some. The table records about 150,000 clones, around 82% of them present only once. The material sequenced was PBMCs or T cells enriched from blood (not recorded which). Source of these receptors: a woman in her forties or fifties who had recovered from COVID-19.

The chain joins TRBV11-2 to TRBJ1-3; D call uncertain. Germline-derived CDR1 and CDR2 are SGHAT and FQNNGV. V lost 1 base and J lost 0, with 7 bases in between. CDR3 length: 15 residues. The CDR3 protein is CASSLVRISGNTIYF. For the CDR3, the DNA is TGTGCCAGCAGCTTAGTGCGGATCTCTGGAAACACCATATATTTT.

CDR3 residues: CASSPQAGGQDQPQHF. The CDR3, as DNA: TGTGCCAGCTCACCACAGGCAGGGGGGCAGGATCAGCCCCAGCATTTT. V gene TRBV18 combines with J gene TRBJ1-5; 7 positions agree with TRBD1. The CDR3 runs 16 residues. The V gene end was trimmed by 1 base and the J gene end by 5 bases; junction bases not matched to a gene: 8. Per germline, CDR1 KGHSH and CDR2 LQKENI. Full variable domain (rest looked up from reference TRBV18 and TRBJ1-5): NAGVMQNPRHLVRRRGQEARLRCSPMKGHSHVYWYRQLPEEGLKFMVYLQKENIIDESGMPKERFSAEFPKEGPSILRIQQVVRGDSAAYFCASSPQAGGQDQPQHFGDGTRLSIL.

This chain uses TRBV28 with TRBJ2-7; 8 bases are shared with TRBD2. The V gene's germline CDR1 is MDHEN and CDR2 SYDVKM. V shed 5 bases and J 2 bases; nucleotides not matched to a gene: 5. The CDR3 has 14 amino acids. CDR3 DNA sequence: TGTGCCAGCAGTAACAGCGGGGGAACCTACGAGCAGTACGTC. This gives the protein CASSNSGGTYEQYV.

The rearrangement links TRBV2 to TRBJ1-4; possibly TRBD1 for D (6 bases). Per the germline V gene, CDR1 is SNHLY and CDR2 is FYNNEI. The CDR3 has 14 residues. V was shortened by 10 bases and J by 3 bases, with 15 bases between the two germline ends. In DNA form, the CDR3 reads TGTGCCATGGTCCTGGACAGCTCTAATGAAAAACTGTTTTTT. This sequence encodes CAMVLDSSNEKLFF.

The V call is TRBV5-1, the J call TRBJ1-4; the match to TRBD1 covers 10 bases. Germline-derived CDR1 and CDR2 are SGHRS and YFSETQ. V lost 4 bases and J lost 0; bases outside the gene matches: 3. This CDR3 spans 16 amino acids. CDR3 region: CASSPGQGTTNEKLFF. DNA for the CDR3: TGCGCCAGCAGCCCGGGACAGGGGACAACTAATGAAAAACTGTTTTTT.

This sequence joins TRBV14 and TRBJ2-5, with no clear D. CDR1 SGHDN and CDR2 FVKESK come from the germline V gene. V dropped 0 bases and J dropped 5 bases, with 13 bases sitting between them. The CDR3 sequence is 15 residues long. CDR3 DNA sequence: TGTGCCAGCAGCCAAGATCACCCGCGTCCGGAGACCCAGTACTTC. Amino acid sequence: CASSQDHPRPETQYF.

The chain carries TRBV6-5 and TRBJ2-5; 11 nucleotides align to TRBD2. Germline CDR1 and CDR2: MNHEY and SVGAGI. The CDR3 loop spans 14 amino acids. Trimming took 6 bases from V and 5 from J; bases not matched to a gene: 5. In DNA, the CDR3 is TGTGCCAGCAGCCTAGCGGGGGGAAAGGAGACCCAGTACTTC. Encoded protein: CASSLAGGKETQYF.

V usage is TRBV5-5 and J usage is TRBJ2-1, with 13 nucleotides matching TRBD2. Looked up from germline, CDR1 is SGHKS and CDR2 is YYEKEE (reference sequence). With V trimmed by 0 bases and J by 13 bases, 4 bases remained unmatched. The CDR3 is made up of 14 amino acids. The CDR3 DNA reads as TGTGCCAGCAGCTTGGGACTAGCGGGGGGCGGTCAGTTCTTC. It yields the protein CASSLGLAGGGQFF.

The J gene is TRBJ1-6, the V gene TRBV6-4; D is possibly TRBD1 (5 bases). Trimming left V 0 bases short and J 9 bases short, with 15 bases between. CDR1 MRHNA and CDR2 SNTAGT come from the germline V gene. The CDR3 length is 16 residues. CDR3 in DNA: TGTGCCAGCAGTGACTCGGCGGGGTTTGGGACTTCACCCCTCCACTTT. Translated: CASSDSAGFGTSPLHF.

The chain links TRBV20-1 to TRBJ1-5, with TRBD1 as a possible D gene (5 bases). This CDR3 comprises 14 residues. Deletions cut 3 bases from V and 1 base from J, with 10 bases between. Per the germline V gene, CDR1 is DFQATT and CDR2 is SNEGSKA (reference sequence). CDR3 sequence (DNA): TGCAGTGCTAGTCTGGGGCGGAGCAATCAGCCCCAGCATTTT. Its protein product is CSASLGRSNQPQHF.

The CDR3 loop reads CASGSLINEQFF. The CDR3 DNA sequence: TGTGCCAGCGGGAGCCTGATCAATGAGCAGTTCTTC. This sequence joins TRBV6-5 and TRBJ2-1; perhaps TRBD2 as D (5 bases). Per the germline V gene, CDR1 is MNHEY and CDR2 is SVGAGI. This CDR3 is 12 amino acids long. Between the trimmed V and J ends, which lost 8 bases and 6 bases, there was a span of 11 bases.

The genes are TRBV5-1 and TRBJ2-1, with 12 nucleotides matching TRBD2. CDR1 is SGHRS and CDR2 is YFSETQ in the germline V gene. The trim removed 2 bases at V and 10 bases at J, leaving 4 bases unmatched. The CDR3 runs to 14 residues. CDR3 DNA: TGCGCCAGCAGCTTCCCTACTAGCGGGGGGGAGCAGTTCTTC. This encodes CASSFPTSGGEQFF.

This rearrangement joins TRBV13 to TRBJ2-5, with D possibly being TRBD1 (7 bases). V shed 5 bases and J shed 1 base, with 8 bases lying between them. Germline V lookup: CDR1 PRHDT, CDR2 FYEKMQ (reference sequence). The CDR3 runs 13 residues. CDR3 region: CASSQGGQETQYF. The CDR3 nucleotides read TGTGCCAGCAGCCAGGGGGGCCAAGAGACCCAGTACTTC.

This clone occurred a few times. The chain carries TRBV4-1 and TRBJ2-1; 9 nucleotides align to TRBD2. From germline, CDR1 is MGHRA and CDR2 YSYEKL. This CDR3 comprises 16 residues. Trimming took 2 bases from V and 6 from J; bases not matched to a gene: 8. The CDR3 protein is CASSQSSLAGRNEQFF. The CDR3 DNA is TGCGCCAGCAGCCAATCTTCGCTAGCGGGGCGCAATGAGCAGTTCTTC.